This T cell receptor beta chain derives from a study of CD8+ T cells in alopecia areata (dated by TCRdb to 2017 to 2018). Notes on the research overall: Treated patients were enrolled in an open-label pilot trial of oral tofacitinib at 5 to 10 mg twice daily for moderate-to-severe alopecia areata. Patients received tofacitinib for 6 to 18 months and were then followed off drug for 6 months to check for delayed response and recurrence. The RNA source kit depended on sample type: the PAXgene miRNA kit for fixed scalp, the miRNeasy kit for PBMCs, and the RNeasy kit for mouse skin. Human TCRbeta sequencing covered scalp tissue and sorted CD4+ and CD8+ peripheral blood T cells from patchy and totalis/universalis alopecia areata patients and healthy controls. Clonality in the scalp was compared among normal scalp (n=4), patchy alopecia areata scalp (n=8), and alopecia totalis/universalis scalp (n=8). The study used high-throughput TCRbeta sequencing to examine T cell clonal expansion in alopecia areata, in both the C3H/HeJ mouse model and human patients. Tofacitinib-treated patients had biopsies at baseline and at 4 and 24 weeks of treatment, with a later scalp biopsy in several patients. Amplification of TCRbeta CDR3 regions was done by immunoSEQ multiplex PCR using 35 Vbeta forward primers and 13 Jbeta reverse primers.

Library creation used the immunoSEQ multiplex PCR assay. To provide template for TCR sequencing, every sample had RNA extracted and reverse transcribed into cDNA. SuperScript III was used to make first-strand cDNA, primed with a 2:1 mix of oligo-dT and random hexamers. A synthetic immune receptor repertoire was used to gauge amplification bias, and whatever bias remained was removed computationally. On the authors' methods: After raw reads were preprocessed to remove errors, the CDR3 was defined following IMGT conventions as running from the conserved cysteine to phenylalanine. Clonality was computed by normalizing Shannon entropy by log2 of the number of productive unique TCRs and subtracting the result from 1. Whether each scalp clone was CD4 or CD8 was inferred by checking scalp TCRbeta sequences against the CD4 and CD8 repertoires from sorted blood. The clones in this table, taken by TCRdb from immuneACCESS, are in-frame only. Not every clone is retained; where verified, under half of the shortfall comes from an unresolved V gene, and the cause of the rest is unknown. The DNA was the basis for D and trimming; V, J and clone size are from that table. The sample yields about 200,000 clones; 50% to 60% were counted once. The biggest ten clones account for approximately 0.45% of the sample.

This clone was detected only a few times. The antigen it binds to is not known. Base qualities are not at hand, and no much larger clone is one base apart. As encoded in the germline V gene, CDR1 is SNHLY while CDR2 is FYNNEI. V and J lose 6 bases and 4 bases, and a span of 8 bases separates them. The CDR3 contains 12 residues, cysteine and phenylalanine counted. Only CDR3 DNA remains: 36 bases, in frame from the first base. What the authors observed across the whole study: Unlike mouse skin, which is dominated by gammadelta T cells, normal human skin has resident alphabeta T cells that are also sequenced, and this complicates analysis of the scalp TCR repertoire. Higher clonality and more expanded CD8+ clones were observed in lesional scalp than in normal scalp, particularly in alopecia totalis/universalis, a finding suggestive of antigenic drive. TCR sequences shared between patients were less clear than in mice, possibly partly because of HLA diversity in the patient population.

The time point label for this specimen denotes: baseline before oral tofacitinib. Lesional scalp punch biopsies and peripheral blood were obtained from alopecia areata patients. PBMCs were isolated by density centrifugation and stained for CD3, CD4 and CD8, after which CD4+ and CD8+ T cells were sorted on a FACSAria. The specimen comprised CD4+ T cells sorted from blood, sampled at week 0. Recombination linked TRBV2 to TRBJ2-3; a confident D gene designation cannot be given. This TCR derives from a human donor with alopecia areata. The DNA sequence is TGTGCCAGCAGCCCCAACGCAGATACGCAGTATTTT. This yields the protein CASSPNADTQYF.